The rows below give T cell receptor beta chains drawn from one sample of a study of cytomegalovirus exposure and HLA in healthy donors. The protocol was immunoSEQ multiplex PCR, while the TCRdb copy is restricted to in-frame clones and leaves out a portion. The sample consists of around 150,000 clones, around 80% of them appearing once. Sequencing was performed on PBMCs. These receptor sequences come from a man under 40 in good health and CMV-seronegative. The CDR3 runs from the conserved cysteine through the conserved F or W. A D gene is named only where the DNA matches it firmly. Size tells how often a clone was seen (once, few, many) or the class of an expanded clone, and some rows leave it out.

>TRBJ1-5|NA|NA|TRBV28
TGTTCCTTGGGGCAGGTCAATCAGCCCCAGCATTTT
CSLGQVNQPQHF
>TRBJ1-2|NA|NA|TRBV5-8
TGTGCCAGCAGCTTTAGAGGAGGGCGAGGCTACACCTTC
CASSFRGGRGYTF
>TRBJ2-7|NA|NA|TRBV2
TGTGCCAGCGATTCGTCGGGTCCACTGTCCTACGAGCAGTACTTC
CASDSSGPLSYEQYF
>TRBJ2-3|TRBD2|NA|TRBV19
TGTGCCAGTAGTATCCCCAGCGGGGTTAGCACAGATACGCAGTATTTT
CASSIPSGVSTDTQYF
>TRBJ2-3|NA|NA|TRBV29-1
TGCAGCGCGCACACGGGGGGCACAGATACGCAGTATTTT
CSAHTGGTDTQYF
>TRBJ2-7|TRBD1|NA|TRBV6-5
TGTGCCAGCAGTGAAGTGAGACAGGGTGCCGAGCAGTACTTC
CASSEVRQGAEQYF
>TRBJ1-5|NA|NA|TRBV2
TGTGCCAGCAGTCCGACGGAGTCCAATCAGCCCCAGCATTTT
CASSPTESNQPQHF
>TRBJ2-3|TRBD1|NA|TRBV9
TGTGCCAGCAGCGTAGGAGGGGGCTTGTCAGATACGCAGTATTTT
CASSVGGGLSDTQYF
>TRBJ1-3|NA|NA|TRBV5-6
TGTGCCAGCAGCTTCAGTGGGGGGATATTAAACACCATATATTTT
CASSFSGGILNTIYF
>TRBJ2-1|NA|NA|TRBV25-1
TGTGCCAGCGGGGCCCGAGAGCAGTTCTTC
CASGAREQFF
>TRBJ2-7|TRBD2|NA|TRBV2
TGTGCCAGCAGTGAACTAGCGGGAGGTCGCGACGAGCAGTACTTC
CASSELAGGRDEQYF
>TRBJ2-7|TRBD1|NA|TRBV18
TGTGCCAGCTCACTTGGGACAGCCTACGAGCAGTACTTC
CASSLGTAYEQYF
>TRBJ2-7|TRBD2|NA|TRBV5-1
TGCGCCAGCAGCCCCGGGGGGGGCTCCTACGAGCAGTACTTC
CASSPGGGSYEQYF
>TRBJ2-2|NA|NA|TRBV30
TGTGCCTGGAGTGTTTCCTGGAACACCGGGGAGCTGTTTTTT
CAWSVSWNTGELFF
>TRBJ2-3|NA|NA|TRBV29-1
TGCAGCGTTGAAGATCGGGTCACAGATACGCAGTATTTT
CSVEDRVTDTQYF
>TRBJ2-3|TRBD1|NA|TRBV5-4
TGTGCCAGCAGCTTGGGCTTGTGGCGGGCACAGGGGGATACGCAGTATTTT
CASSLGLWRAQGDTQYF
>TRBJ2-5|TRBD1|NA|TRBV28
TGTGCCAGCAGAGGACAGGGCGATCCGAAGACCCAGTACTTC
CASRGQGDPKTQYF
>TRBJ1-5|TRBD1|NA|TRBV28
TGTGCCAGCAGTCCGCGGACAGGGTCATACGGTCAGCCCCAGCATTTT
CASSPRTGSYGQPQHF
>TRBJ1-2|NA|NA|TRBV28
TGTGCCAGCAGGTTACAGGGCCGTAGGGGCGGCTACACCTTC
CASRLQGRRGGYTF
>TRBJ2-7|NA|NA|TRBV18
TGTGCCAGCTCCCCCCGCGGGCACTCCTACGAGCAGTACTTC
CASSPRGHSYEQYF
>TRBJ2-7|TRBD2|few|TRBV7-8
TGTGCCAGCAGCCATTACTCCGGGACTAGCGGGAGGAAATTCAGCCACGAGCAGTACTTC
CASSHYSGTSGRKFSHEQYF
>TRBJ2-5|TRBD2|NA|TRBV11-2
TGTGCCAGCAGCCCCCGACTAGCGGGGTCGGAGACCCAGTACTTC
CASSPRLAGSETQYF
>TRBJ1-2|NA|NA|TRBV18
TGTGCCAGCTCACCAATTGCAGGGTCGGACCAAAGCTACACCTTC
CASSPIAGSDQSYTF
>TRBJ1-2|NA|NA|TRBV7-9
TGTTCCAGCAGCTTAAACGGAGGGATGGATGGCTACACCTTC
CSSSLNGGMDGYTF
>TRBJ2-1|NA|few|TRBV7-9
TGTGCCAGCAGCACTTTGGACAGCTCCTACAATGAGCAGTTCTTC
CASSTLDSSYNEQFF
>TRBJ1-3|NA|NA|TRBV2
TGTGCCAGCAAATGGCGAGGGCGCAACTCTGGAAACACCATATATTTT
CASKWRGRNSGNTIYF
>TRBJ1-2|NA|NA|TRBV9
TGTGCCAGCAGCCCTTTGCACTCCGATGGCTACACCTTC
CASSPLHSDGYTF
>TRBJ2-2|NA|NA|TRBV19
TGTGCCAGTAAACTCGCCGAGTTGAACACCGGGGAGCTGTTTTTT
CASKLAELNTGELFF
>TRBJ1-2|NA|NA|TRBV7-9
TGTGCCAGCAGCCGCAGGACTGCCCTAAATGGCTACACCTTC
CASSRRTALNGYTF
>TRBJ2-3|TRBD2|few|TRBV6-1
TGTGCCAGCAGTGAACTAGCGGGGGCAGATACGCAGTATTTT
CASSELAGADTQYF
>TRBJ2-1|TRBD2|few|TRBV7-9
TGTGCCAGCAGCCGACCCGGGACTAGCGGGAACAATGAGCAGTTCTTC
CASSRPGTSGNNEQFF
>TRBJ2-1|NA|few|TRBV6-1
TGTGCCAGCAGTGAAGCCTCGACTAGTACCTACAATGAGCAGTTCTTC
CASSEASTSTYNEQFF
>TRBJ2-1|TRBD2|NA|TRBV6-1
TGTGCCAGCAGACCACTAGCGGAGAACGACAATGAGCAGTTCTTC
CASRPLAENDNEQFF
>TRBJ2-1|TRBD2|NA|TRBV7-3
TGTGCCAGCAGCTTCTATAGTGGGAGGGACAATGAGCAGTTCTTC
CASSFYSGRDNEQFF
>TRBJ1-6|TRBD1|NA|TRBV28
TGTGCCAGCAGCCGTAGGACAGGGGGGTTGGATTCACCCCTCCACTTT
CASSRRTGGLDSPLHF
>TRBJ2-7|NA|NA|TRBV7-2
TGTGCCAGCAGCTTAAGAAGACTTTCCTACGAGCAGTACTTC
CASSLRRLSYEQYF
>TRBJ1-5|TRBD1|NA|TRBV7-6
TGTGCCAGCAGCCTCAGACAGGGGTGGAATCAGCCCCAGCATTTT
CASSLRQGWNQPQHF
>TRBJ1-4|NA|NA|TRBV5-3
TGTGCCAGAAGCTTGGAGTGCCAGGCAACTAATGAAAAACTGTTTTTT
CARSLECQATNEKLFF
>TRBJ2-7|TRBD2|NA|TRBV4-1
TGCGCCAGCAGCCAAGTGCTAGCGGGAGGGCCCCGCTCCTACGAGCAGTACTTC
CASSQVLAGGPRSYEQYF
>TRBJ2-2|NA|NA|TRBV9
TGTGCCAGCAGCGTAGAACAGGGTGGCACCGGGGAGCTGTTTTTT
CASSVEQGGTGELFF
>TRBJ2-7|NA|NA|TRBV29-1
TGCAGCGTTTACAGGGAAGCCAGCGAGCAGTACTTC
CSVYREASEQYF
>TRBJ1-2|NA|NA|TRBV10-3
TGTGCCATCAGTGAGTTCTCAGGGAAGGGGAAGGCTAACTATGGCTACACCTTC
CAISEFSGKGKANYGYTF
>TRBJ2-3|TRBD1|few|TRBV7-9
TGTGCCAGCAGCTTGGACCCTGACAGGGGGACGCAGTATTTT
CASSLDPDRGTQYF
>TRBJ2-3|NA|NA|TRBV27
TGTGCCAGCAGTTTCAGTCTAGCGACCACAGATACGCAGTATTTT
CASSFSLATTDTQYF
>TRBJ1-2|NA|NA|TRBV28
TGTGCCAGCACCAGACTGGCGGGCTATGGCTACACCTTC
CASTRLAGYGYTF
>TRBJ2-2|TRBD1|NA|TRBV7-8
TGTGCCAGCAGCTCCGGGACAGGGATTATCGCGAACACCGGGGAGCTGTTTTTT
CASSSGTGIIANTGELFF
>TRBJ2-5|NA|NA|TRBV6-6
TGTGCCAGCAGTTACGGGGCCCCAAAGACCCAGTACTTC
CASSYGAPKTQYF
>TRBJ2-5|NA|NA|TRBV5-1
TGCGCCAGCAGCCTGGGACCGATCGGGAGCGGAGAGACCCAGTACTTC
CASSLGPIGSGETQYF
>TRBJ2-7|TRBD1|NA|TRBV10-3
TGTGCCATCAGTGACGGACAGGGGGCGGTGTACGAGCAGTACTTC
CAISDGQGAVYEQYF
>TRBJ2-1|NA|NA|TRBV15
TGTGCCACCAGCAGAGATCCTGGGGGGAGCGATGAGCAGTTCTTC
CATSRDPGGSDEQFF
>TRBJ1-2|NA|NA|TRBV28
TGTGCCAGCAGTTTAGGGGCAGCCTATGGCTACACCTTC
CASSLGAAYGYTF
>TRBJ1-6|TRBD1|NA|TRBV28
TGTGCCAGCAGTCCGTCCACAGGGGGTGGTCTAGCAAGGGCACCCCTCCACTTT
CASSPSTGGGLARAPLHF
>TRBJ2-7|NA|NA|TRBV11-2
TGTGCCAGCAGCTTAGGAGCAGGGGGGCTGGCTCCCGAGCAGTACTTC
CASSLGAGGLAPEQYF
>TRBJ2-2|NA|NA|TRBV7-2
TGTGCCAGCAGCTTAGAAGGAGCGTACACCGGGGAGCTGTTTTTT
CASSLEGAYTGELFF
>TRBJ1-5|TRBD1|NA|TRBV7-6
TGTGCCAGCAGCTTGGGGACAGGGGGCTTGGTAAGCAATCAGCCCCAGCATTTT
CASSLGTGGLVSNQPQHF
>TRBJ1-5|NA|NA|TRBV9
TGTGCCAGCAGCGTAGGAGGGCAGGCCGGCCAGCCCCAGCATTTT
CASSVGGQAGQPQHF
>TRBJ2-1|TRBD1|NA|TRBV28
TGTGCCAGCAGGACTTGGACAGGGGGCTCCTACAATGAGCAGTTCTTC
CASRTWTGGSYNEQFF
>TRBJ1-5|NA|NA|TRBV16
TGTGCCAGCAGCCCCCCTGGGGGCCTTAGCAATCAGCCCCAGCATTTT
CASSPPGGLSNQPQHF
>TRBJ1-2|NA|NA|TRBV6-6
TGTGCCAGCAGTTACCCGGGGGGTAGTGGCTACACCTTC
CASSYPGGSGYTF